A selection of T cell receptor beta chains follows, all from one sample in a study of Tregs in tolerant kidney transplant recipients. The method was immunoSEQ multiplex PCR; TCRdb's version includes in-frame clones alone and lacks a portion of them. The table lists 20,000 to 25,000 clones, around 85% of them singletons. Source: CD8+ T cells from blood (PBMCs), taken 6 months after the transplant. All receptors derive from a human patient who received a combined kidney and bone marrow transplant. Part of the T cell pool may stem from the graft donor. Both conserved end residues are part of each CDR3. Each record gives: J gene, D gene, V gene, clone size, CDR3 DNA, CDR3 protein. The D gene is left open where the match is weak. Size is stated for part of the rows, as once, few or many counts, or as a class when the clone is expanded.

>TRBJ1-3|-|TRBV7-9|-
TGTGCCAGCAGCCAACTTGGGGAGCCTGGAAACACCATATATTTT
CASSQLGEPGNTIYF
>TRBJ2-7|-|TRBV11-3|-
TGTGCCAGCAGCTTAAGCGGTCGATCCTACGAGCAGTACTTC
CASSLSGRSYEQYF
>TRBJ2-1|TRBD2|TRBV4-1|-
TGCGCCAGCAGCCTTCGGGGGGTGAGCTCCTACAATGAGCAGTTCTTC
CASSLRGVSSYNEQFF
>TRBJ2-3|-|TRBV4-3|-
TGCGCCAGCAGCCAAGATCTAGGGGGCACAGATACGCAGTATTTT
CASSQDLGGTDTQYF
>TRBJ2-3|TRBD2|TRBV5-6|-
TGTGCCAGCAGCTTGCGGCTAGCGGGAGGGGATACCAGCACAGATACGCAGTATTTT
CASSLRLAGGDTSTDTQYF
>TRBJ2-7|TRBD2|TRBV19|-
TGTGCCAGTAGTATTCTAGCGGGAGCTTACGAGCAGTACTTC
CASSILAGAYEQYF
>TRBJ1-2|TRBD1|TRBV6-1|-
TGTGCCAGCAGAGACAGGGGAAACGTCTATGGCTACACCTTC
CASRDRGNVYGYTF
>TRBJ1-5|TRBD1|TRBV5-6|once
TGTGCCAGCAGCTGGGGACAGGGGGGTCAGCCCCAGCATTTT
CASSWGQGGQPQHF
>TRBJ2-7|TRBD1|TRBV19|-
TGTGCCAGTAGCCAGACAGGGCCCTACGAGCAGTACTTC
CASSQTGPYEQYF
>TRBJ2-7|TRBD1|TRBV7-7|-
TGTGCCAGCAGCCTCAAACAGGGGAACTCCTACGAGCAGTACTTC
CASSLKQGNSYEQYF
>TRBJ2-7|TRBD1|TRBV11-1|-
TGTGCCAGCGTGGGACAGGGCAGCGAGCAGTACTTC
CASVGQGSEQYF
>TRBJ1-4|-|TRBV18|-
TGTGCCAGCTCACCCCTACCCGACGGGGCAACTAATGAAAAACTGTTTTTT
CASSPLPDGATNEKLFF
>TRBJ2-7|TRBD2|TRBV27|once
TGTGCCAGCAGTGAAACTAGCGGGGGATCCTACGAGCAGTACTTC
CASSETSGGSYEQYF
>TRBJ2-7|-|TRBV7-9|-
TGTGCCAGCAGATCCGGACATACCTACGAGCAGTACTTC
CASRSGHTYEQYF
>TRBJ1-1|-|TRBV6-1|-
TGTGCCAGCAGTACCGGGACTGAAGCTTTCTTT
CASSTGTEAFF
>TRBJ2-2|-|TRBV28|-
TGTGCCAGCAGTTTACCTGCGGCCGCGGACGGGGAGCTGTTTTTT
CASSLPAAADGELFF
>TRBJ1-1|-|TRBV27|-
TGTGCCAGCAGTTTATCACAGGGCACTGAAGCTTTCTTT
CASSLSQGTEAFF
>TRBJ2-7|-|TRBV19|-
TGTGCCAGTAGTGTCCTCGGCTCGCAGGGGTACGAGCAGTACTTC
CASSVLGSQGYEQYF
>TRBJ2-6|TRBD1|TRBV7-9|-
TGTGCCAGCAGCATCACTCCGGGACAGGGGGTCTCTGGGGCCAACGTCCTGACTTTC
CASSITPGQGVSGANVLTF
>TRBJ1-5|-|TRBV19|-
TGTGCCAGTAGGGGATCGGGGGGATATAGCAATCAGCCCCAGCATTTT
CASRGSGGYSNQPQHF
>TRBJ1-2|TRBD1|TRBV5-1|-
TGCGCCAGCGGACAGGGAAGTGTCATCTTACCTAACTATGGCTACACCTTC
CASGQGSVILPNYGYTF
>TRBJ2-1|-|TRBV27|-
TGTGCCAGCAGTTTACAGGATTACAATGAGCAGTTCTTC
CASSLQDYNEQFF
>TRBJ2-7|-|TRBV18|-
TGTGCCAGCTCACCACACAGGGCCTACGAGCAGTACTTC
CASSPHRAYEQYF
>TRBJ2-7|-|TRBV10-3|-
TGTGCCGCGGCCGGCGCCGGCGAGCAGTACTTC
CAAAGAGEQYF
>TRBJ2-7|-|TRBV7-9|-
TGTGCCAGCAGCGTTACAGAGTCCTACGAGCAGTACTTC
CASSVTESYEQYF
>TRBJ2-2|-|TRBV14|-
TGTGCCAGCAGCCATCGCCCTAGCACCGGGGAGCTGTTTTTT
CASSHRPSTGELFF
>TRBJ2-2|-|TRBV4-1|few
TGCGCCAGCAGCCATCAGGGAAGCACCGGGGAGCTGTTTTTT
CASSHQGSTGELFF
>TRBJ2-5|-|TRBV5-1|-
TGCGCCAGCAGCCCCCATTGGACAGTCCAAGAGACCCAGTACTTC
CASSPHWTVQETQYF
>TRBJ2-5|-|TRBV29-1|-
TGCAGCGTTGTTAAAGGGGGGGGGCTTGTGACCCAGTACTTC
CSVVKGGGLVTQYF
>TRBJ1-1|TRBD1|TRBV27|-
TGTGCCAGCAGTTTGGCCGTAGGGACAGGGATGGCTGAAGCTTTCTTT
CASSLAVGTGMAEAFF
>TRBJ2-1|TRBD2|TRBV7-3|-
TGTGCCAGCAGCTCGGGTCTGGGGGAGGGCTGGGGGAATGAGCAGTTCTTC
CASSSGLGEGWGNEQFF
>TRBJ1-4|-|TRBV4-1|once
TGCGCCAGCAGCCAAGAGAGGAAGTTCCTTGGAAAACTGTTTTTT
CASSQERKFLGKLFF
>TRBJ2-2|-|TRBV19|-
TGTGCCAGTAGTATTACGGGAGAAACCGGGGAGCTGTTTTTT
CASSITGETGELFF
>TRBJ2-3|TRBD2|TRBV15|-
TGTGCCACCAGCCCTCTAGCGGGAGAGGGCACAGATACGCAGTATTTT
CATSPLAGEGTDTQYF
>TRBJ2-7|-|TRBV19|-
TGTGCCAGTAGTATGGTTATGGGGAGCTCCTACGAGCAGTACTTC
CASSMVMGSSYEQYF
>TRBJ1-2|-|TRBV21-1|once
TGTGCCTCCTGGGGACAGAGAACCTCCGGCTATGGCTACACCTTC
CASWGQRTSGYGYTF
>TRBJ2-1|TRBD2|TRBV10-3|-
TGTGCCATCAGTGAGTCGACTAGCGACAAGCAGTTCTTC
CAISESTSDKQFF
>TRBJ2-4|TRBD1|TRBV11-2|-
TGTGCCAGCAGCTTACCTAGGGGGCTCAAAGCCAAAAACATTCAGTACTTC
CASSLPRGLKAKNIQYF
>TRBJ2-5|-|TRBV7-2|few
TGTGCCAGCAGCTTCGACAGTAGTTCTCAAGAGACCCAGTACTTC
CASSFDSSSQETQYF
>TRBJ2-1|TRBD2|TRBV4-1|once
TGCGCCAGCAGCCTAGCGGGAGTGGCGTTCTTC
CASSLAGVAFF
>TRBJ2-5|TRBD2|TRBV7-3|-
TGTGCCAGCAGCGAAGGACTAGCGGGAGCGGAGACCCAGTACTTC
CASSEGLAGAETQYF
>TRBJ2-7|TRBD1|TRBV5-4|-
TGTGCCACCAGGGACAGGGTTTCTCACGAGCAGTACTTC
CATRDRVSHEQYF
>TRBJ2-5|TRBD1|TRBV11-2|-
TGTGCCAGCAGCTTAAGCCCTACAGGGGCTCAAGAGACCCAGTACTTC
CASSLSPTGAQETQYF